This TCR beta chain was recorded in a study of blood T cells in healthy people across ages. General observations from the study: Both naive CD4+ cell counts and diversity were greater in long-lived donors than in aged donors. No conclusive comparison of naive versus antigen-experienced cells was possible with unsorted PBMCs.

On this clonotype: Its antigen is not known.

Trimming cost V 5 bases and J 2 bases, with 19 bases left between them. This CDR3 spans 17 amino acids. Sample-barcoded 5' priming and a J-beta primer mix drove a second PCR of 7 to 11 cycles. MiXCR was run by TCRdb on the 5' RACE reads, yielding one entry per CDR3 protein. The profile covers about 640,000 distinct CDR3 sequences, with approximately 59% appearing a single time and roughly 34% taken by the ten largest. The sequenced sample consisted of blood. V is TRBV12-3 or TRBV12-4 and J is TRBJ2-1; a weak D match, TRBD2 (6 bases). The origin of this receptor is a man aged 60 to 69 in good health. The CDR3 region is CASSLIASVRTYNEQFF. The DNA for the CDR3 is TGTGCCAGCAGTCTCATCGCTAGCGTTCGGACCTACAATGAGCAGTTCTTC.